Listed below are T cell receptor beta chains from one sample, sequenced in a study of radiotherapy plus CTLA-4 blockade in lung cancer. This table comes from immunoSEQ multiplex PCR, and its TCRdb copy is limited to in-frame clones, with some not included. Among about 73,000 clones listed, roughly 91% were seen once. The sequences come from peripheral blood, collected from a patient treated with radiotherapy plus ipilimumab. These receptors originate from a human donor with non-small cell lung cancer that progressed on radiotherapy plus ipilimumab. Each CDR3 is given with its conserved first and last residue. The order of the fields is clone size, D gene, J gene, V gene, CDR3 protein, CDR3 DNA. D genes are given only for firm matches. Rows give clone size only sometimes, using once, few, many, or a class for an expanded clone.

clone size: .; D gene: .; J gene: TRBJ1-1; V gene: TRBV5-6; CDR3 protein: CASSWAPGVEAFF; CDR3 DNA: TGTGCCAGCAGCTGGGCCCCAGGAGTCGAAGCTTTCTTT
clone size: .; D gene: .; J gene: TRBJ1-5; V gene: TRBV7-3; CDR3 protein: CASSLYGNQPQHF; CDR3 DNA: TGTGCCAGCAGCTTATATGGCAATCAGCCCCAGCATTTT
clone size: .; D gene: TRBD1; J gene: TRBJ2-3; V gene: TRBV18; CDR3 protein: CASSPGQGTGDTQYF; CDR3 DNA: TGTGCCAGCTCACCGGGACAGGGAACGGGAGATACGCAGTATTTT
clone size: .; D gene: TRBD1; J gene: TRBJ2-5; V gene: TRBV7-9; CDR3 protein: CASSPRTGGETQYF; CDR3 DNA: TGTGCCAGCAGCCCTCGGACAGGGGGAGAGACCCAGTACTTC
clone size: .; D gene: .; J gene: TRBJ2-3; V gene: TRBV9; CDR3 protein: CASSPHGREWGTDTQYF; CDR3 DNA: TGTGCCAGCAGCCCACACGGGCGGGAATGGGGCACAGATACGCAGTATTTT
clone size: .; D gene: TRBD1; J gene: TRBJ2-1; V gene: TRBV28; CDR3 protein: CASSSNPGGSYNEQFF; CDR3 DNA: TGTGCCAGCAGCTCCAACCCAGGGGGATCCTACAATGAGCAGTTCTTC
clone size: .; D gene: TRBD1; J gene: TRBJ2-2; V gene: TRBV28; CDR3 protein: CASRHGTGGFGELFF; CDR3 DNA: TGTGCCAGCAGACACGGGACAGGGGGGTTCGGGGAGCTGTTTTTT
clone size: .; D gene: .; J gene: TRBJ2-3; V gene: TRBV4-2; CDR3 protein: CASSQGGDTQYF; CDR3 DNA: TGTGCCAGCAGCCAAGGCGGCGATACGCAGTATTTT
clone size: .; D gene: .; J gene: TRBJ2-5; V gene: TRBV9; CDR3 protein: CASSVDRGETQYF; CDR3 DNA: TGTGCCAGCAGCGTAGATAGGGGGGAGACCCAGTACTTC
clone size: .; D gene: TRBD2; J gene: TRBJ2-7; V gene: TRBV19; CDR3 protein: CASSQAGTEGVQYF; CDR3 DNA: TGTGCCAGTAGTCAAGCGGGGACCGAAGGGGTGCAGTACTTC
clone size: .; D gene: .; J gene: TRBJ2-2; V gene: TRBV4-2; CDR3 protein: CASSQSTGELFF; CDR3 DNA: TGTGCCAGCAGCCAAAGTACCGGGGAGCTGTTTTTT
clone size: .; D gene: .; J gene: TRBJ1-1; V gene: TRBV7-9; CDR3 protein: CASSRGGIEAFF; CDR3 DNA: TGTGCCAGCAGCCGGGGGGGAATCGAAGCTTTCTTT
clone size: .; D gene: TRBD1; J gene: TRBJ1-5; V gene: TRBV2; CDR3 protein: CASAWGQSNQPQHF; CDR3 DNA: TGTGCCAGCGCTTGGGGACAGAGCAATCAGCCCCAGCATTTT
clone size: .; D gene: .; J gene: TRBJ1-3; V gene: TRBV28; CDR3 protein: CASSLAGGGGNTIYF; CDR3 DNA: TGTGCCAGCAGTTTGGCGGGGGGCGGTGGAAACACCATATATTTT
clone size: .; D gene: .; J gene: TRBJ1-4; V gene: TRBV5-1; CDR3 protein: CASSRSGRTATNEKLFF; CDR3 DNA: TGCGCCAGCAGCCGATCGGGCAGGACTGCAACTAATGAAAAACTGTTTTTT
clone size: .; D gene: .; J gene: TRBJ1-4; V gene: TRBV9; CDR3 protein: CASSVSLGGEGEKLFF; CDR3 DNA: TGTGCCAGCAGCGTATCTCTAGGGGGAGAAGGGGAAAAACTGTTTTTT
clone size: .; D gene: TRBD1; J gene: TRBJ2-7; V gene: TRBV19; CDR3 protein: CASANSGQVSYEQYF; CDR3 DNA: TGTGCCAGTGCGAACTCGGGACAGGTATCCTACGAGCAGTACTTC
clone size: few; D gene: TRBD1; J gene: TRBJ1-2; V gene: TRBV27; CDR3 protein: CASRVTGGSNYGYTF; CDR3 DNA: TGTGCCAGCAGGGTAACAGGGGGTTCTAACTATGGCTACACCTTC
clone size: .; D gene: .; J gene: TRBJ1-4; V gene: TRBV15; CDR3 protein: CATSPRTATNEKLFF; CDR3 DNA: TGTGCCACCAGTCCGAGGACCGCAACTAATGAAAAACTGTTTTTT
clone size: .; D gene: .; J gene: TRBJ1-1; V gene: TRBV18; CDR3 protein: CASSIRSGGWDTEAFF; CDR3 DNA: TGTGCCAGCTCAATCAGATCCGGGGGATGGGACACTGAAGCTTTCTTT
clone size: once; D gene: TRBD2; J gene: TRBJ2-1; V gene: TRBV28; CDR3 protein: CASSPRWEGHLIAFF; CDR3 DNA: TGTGCCAGCAGCCCCCGGTGGGAGGGCCATCTAATTGCGTTCTTC
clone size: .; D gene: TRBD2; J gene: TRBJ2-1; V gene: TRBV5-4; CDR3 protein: CASSLGFGSLAGHNEQFF; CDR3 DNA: TGTGCCAGCAGCCTGGGGTTCGGTTCCCTAGCGGGACACAATGAGCAGTTCTTC
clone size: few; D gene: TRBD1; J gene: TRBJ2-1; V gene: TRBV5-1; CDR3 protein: CASSWDGTGSSYNEQFF; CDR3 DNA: TGCGCCAGCAGCTGGGACGGGACAGGAAGCTCCTACAATGAGCAGTTCTTC
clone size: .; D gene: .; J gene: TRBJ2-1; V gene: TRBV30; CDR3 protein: CAWTSSYNEQFF; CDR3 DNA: TGTGCCTGGACTAGCTCCTACAATGAGCAGTTCTTC
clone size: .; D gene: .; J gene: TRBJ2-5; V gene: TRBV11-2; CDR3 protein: CASSLQGFKGETQYF; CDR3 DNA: TGTGCCAGCAGCTTACAGGGCTTCAAGGGGGAGACCCAGTACTTC
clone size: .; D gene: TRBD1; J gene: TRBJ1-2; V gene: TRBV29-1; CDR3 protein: CSVLKGGGTGEYGYTF; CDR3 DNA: TGCAGCGTCCTTAAAGGGGGAGGGACAGGAGAGTATGGCTACACCTTC
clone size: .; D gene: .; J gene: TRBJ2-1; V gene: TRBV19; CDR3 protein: CASMGRGYNEQFF; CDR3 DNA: TGTGCCAGTATGGGTCGGGGTTACAATGAGCAGTTCTTC
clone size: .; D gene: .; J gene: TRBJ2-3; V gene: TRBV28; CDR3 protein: CASSLSGRAFRDTQYF; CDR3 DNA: TGTGCCAGCAGTTTATCTGGCAGGGCCTTTCGAGATACGCAGTATTTT
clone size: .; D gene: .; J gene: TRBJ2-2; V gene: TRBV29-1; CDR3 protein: CSVSPAASETGELFF; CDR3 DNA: TGCAGCGTTTCCCCCGCTGCGTCGGAAACCGGGGAGCTGTTTTTT
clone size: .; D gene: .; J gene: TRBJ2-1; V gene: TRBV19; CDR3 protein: CASSMTGTPVVHEQFF; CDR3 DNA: TGTGCCAGTAGTATGACCGGGACACCAGTCGTCCATGAGCAGTTCTTC
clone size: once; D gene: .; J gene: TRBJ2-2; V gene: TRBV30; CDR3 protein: CAWSGTSNTGELFF; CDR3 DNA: TGTGCCTGGAGTGGGACTTCCAACACCGGGGAGCTGTTTTTT
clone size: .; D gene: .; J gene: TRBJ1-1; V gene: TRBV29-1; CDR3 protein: CSVERQSAFF; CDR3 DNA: TGCAGCGTTGAACGGCAGAGCGCTTTCTTT
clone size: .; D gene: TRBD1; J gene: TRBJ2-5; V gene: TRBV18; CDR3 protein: CASSPTGQETQYF; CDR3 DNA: TGTGCCAGCTCACCGACAGGGCAAGAGACCCAGTACTTC
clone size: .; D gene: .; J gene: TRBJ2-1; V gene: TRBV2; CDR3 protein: CASTQGLPAGNEQFF; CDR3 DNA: TGTGCCAGCACCCAGGGACTGCCAGCTGGGAATGAGCAGTTCTTC
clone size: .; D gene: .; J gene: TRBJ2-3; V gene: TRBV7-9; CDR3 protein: CASSFRGGWVDTQYF; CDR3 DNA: TGTGCCAGCAGCTTCCGAGGCGGGTGGGTAGATACGCAGTATTTT
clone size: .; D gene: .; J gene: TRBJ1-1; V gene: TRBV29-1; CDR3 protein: CSVGHYGTEAFF; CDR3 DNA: TGCAGCGTCGGACATTACGGCACTGAAGCTTTCTTT
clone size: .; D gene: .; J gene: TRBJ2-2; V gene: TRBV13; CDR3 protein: CASRGGFTGELFF; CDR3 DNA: TGTGCCAGCAGGGGGGGATTCACCGGGGAGCTGTTTTTT
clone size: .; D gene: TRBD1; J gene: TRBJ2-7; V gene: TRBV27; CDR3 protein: CASSPGQGAYEQYF; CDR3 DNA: TGTGCCAGCAGCCCGGGACAGGGGGCGTACGAGCAGTACTTC
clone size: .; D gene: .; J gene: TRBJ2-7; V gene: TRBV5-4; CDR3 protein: CASSLTPASYEQYF; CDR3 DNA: TGTGCCAGCAGCTTAACTCCAGCCTCCTACGAGCAGTACTTC
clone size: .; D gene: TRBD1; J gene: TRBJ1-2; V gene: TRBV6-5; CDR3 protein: CASSDRGGYGYTF; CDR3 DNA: TGTGCCAGCAGTGACAGGGGGGGCTATGGCTACACCTTC
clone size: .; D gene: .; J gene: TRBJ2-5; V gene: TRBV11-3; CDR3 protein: CASSPRGSGQETQYF; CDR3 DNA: TGTGCCAGCAGCCCAAGGGGCTCAGGACAAGAGACCCAGTACTTC
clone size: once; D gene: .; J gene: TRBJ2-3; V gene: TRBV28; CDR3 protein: CASSLYEGFTDTQYF; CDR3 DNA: TGTGCCAGCAGTTTATATGAGGGGTTCACAGATACGCAGTATTTT
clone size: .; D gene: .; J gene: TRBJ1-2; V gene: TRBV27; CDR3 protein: CASSSGTNYGYTF; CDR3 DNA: TGTGCCAGCTCATCGGGGACAAACTATGGCTACACCTTC
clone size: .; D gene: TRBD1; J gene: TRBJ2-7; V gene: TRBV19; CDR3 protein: CASSSAGQGIHEQYF; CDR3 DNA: TGTGCCAGTAGTTCTGCGGGACAGGGTATCCACGAGCAGTACTTC
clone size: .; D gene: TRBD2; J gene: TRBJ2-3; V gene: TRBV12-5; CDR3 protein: CASGLTSGSGDTQYF; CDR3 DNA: TGTGCTAGTGGTTTGACTAGCGGGAGCGGAGATACGCAGTATTTT
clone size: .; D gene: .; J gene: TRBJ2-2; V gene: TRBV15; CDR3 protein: CATSRDGRESTGELFF; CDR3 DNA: TGTGCCACCAGCAGAGATGGCCGGGAGAGCACCGGGGAGCTGTTTTTT
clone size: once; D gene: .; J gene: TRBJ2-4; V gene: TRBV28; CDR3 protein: CASSSGERAKNIQYF; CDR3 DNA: TGTGCCAGCAGTTCAGGGGAAAGAGCCAAAAACATTCAGTACTTC
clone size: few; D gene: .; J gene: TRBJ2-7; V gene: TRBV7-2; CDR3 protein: CASSLAEGVEQYF; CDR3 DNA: TGTGCCAGCAGCTTAGCGGAGGGGGTCGAGCAGTACTTC
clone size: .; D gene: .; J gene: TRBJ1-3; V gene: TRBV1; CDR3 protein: CTSSQAGQSSGNTIYF; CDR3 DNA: TGCACCAGCAGCCAAGCCGGACAGAGCTCTGGAAACACCATATATTTT
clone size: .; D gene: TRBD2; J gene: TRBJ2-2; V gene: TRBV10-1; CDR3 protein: CASSPPGLAGGGTGELFF; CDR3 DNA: TGCGCCAGCAGTCCCCCGGGACTAGCGGGAGGTGGTACCGGGGAGCTGTTTTTT
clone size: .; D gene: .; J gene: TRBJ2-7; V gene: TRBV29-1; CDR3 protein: CSVEWTDSYEQYF; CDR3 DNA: TGCAGCGTTGAGTGGACTGACTCCTACGAGCAGTACTTC
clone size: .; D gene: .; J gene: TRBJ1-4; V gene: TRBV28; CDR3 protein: CASSLAGATNEKLFF; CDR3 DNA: TGTGCCAGCAGTTTGGCAGGCGCAACTAATGAAAAACTGTTTTTT
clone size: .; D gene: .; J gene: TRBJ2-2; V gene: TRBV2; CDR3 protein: CASSVGQSNTGELFF; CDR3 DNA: TGTGCCAGCAGTGTTGGGCAGTCGAACACCGGGGAGCTGTTTTTT
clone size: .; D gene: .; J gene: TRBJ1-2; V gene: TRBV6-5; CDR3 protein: CASSPPGSYGYTF; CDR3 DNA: TGTGCCAGCAGCCCCCCAGGGAGCTATGGCTACACCTTC
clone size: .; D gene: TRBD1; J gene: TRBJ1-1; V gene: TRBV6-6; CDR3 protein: CASTSTGGNTEAFF; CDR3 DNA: TGTGCCAGCACTTCGACAGGGGGCAACACTGAAGCTTTCTTT
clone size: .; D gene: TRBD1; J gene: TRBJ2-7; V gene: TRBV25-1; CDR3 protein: CASSGQGRDEQYF; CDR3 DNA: TGTGCCAGCAGCGGACAGGGGAGAGACGAGCAGTACTTC
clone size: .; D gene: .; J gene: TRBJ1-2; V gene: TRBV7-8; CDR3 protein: CASSRSRETLGGYTF; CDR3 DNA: TGTGCCAGCAGCCGCTCACGGGAGACATTAGGTGGCTACACCTTC